These 28 T cell receptor beta chains came from one sample sequenced in a study of blood T cells in healthy people across ages. Using a J-beta primer mix together with a sample-barcoded 5' primer, a second PCR was run for roughly 6 to 11 cycles. TCRdb recomputed calls from the 5' RACE reads with MiXCR, one row per CDR3 protein. Of hundreds of thousands of distinct CDR3 sequences listed, 45% to 50% are singletons. Sequenced input: blood. The receptor set was obtained from a woman in her fifties or sixties in good health.

The chain employs TRBV5-1 and TRBJ2-3, with 11 positions matching TRBD2. Per germline, CDR1 SGHRS and CDR2 YFSETQ. V was pared by 3 bases and J by 3 bases, with 9 bases of the junction left unmatched. This CDR3 region has 17 residues. The CDR3: CASSYRRGTSGTDTQYF. In DNA, the CDR3 is TGCGCCAGCAGCTACCGTCGAGGGACTAGCGGAACAGATACGCAGTATTTT.

V usage is TRBV20-1 and J usage is TRBJ2-1; 11 bases align to TRBD1. The V and J ends lost 3 bases and 3 bases, in that order; junction bases with no gene match: 7. From germline, CDR1 is DFQATT and CDR2 SNEGSKA (reference sequence). This CDR3 spans 16 amino acids. The chain's CDR3 is CSASPGTGGGYNEQFF. CDR3 DNA: TGCAGTGCTAGTCCCGGGACAGGGGGAGGCTACAATGAGCAGTTCTTC.

The rearrangement links TRBV28 to TRBJ2-5, with a tentative D call TRBD2 (7 bases). CDR3 size: 14 residues. Trimming pared 7 bases from V and 11 bases from J, leaving 23 bases between. CDR1 is MDHEN, CDR2 SYDVKM, per germline. The CDR3 here is CASINLGAGREQYF. The CDR3 DNA reads as TGTGCCAGCATCAATCTGGGGGCAGGGCGGGAGCAGTACTTC.

This clonotype came up once. The chain joins TRBV14 to TRBJ2-3; D call uncertain. This CDR3 is built from 13 residues. Germline V gene lookup returns CDR1 SGHDN and CDR2 FVKESK. Trimming removed 6 bases at V and 2 bases at J, with 9 bases between. The CDR3 spells CASRYQTTDTQYF. CDR3 in DNA: TGTGCCAGCAGGTACCAGACCACAGATACGCAGTATTTT. Using reference TRBV14 and TRBJ2-3 for the parts outside the CDR3, the full variable domain is EAGVTQFPSHSVIEKGQTVTLRCDPISGHDNLYWYRRVMGKEIKFLLHFVKESKQDESGMPNNRFLAERTGGTYSTLKVQPAELEDSGVYFCASRYQTTDTQYFGPGTRLTVL.

The chain is built from TRBV9 and TRBJ2-7; the D call may be TRBD1 or TRBD2 (7 bases each). Trimming pared 4 bases from V and 6 bases from J, leaving 14 bases between. Germline V lookup: CDR1 SGDLS, CDR2 YYNGEE. The CDR3 runs to 13 residues. CDR3 protein: CASSTTGRGEQYF. For the CDR3, the DNA is TGTGCCAGCAGCACGACAGGGAGGGGCGAGCAGTACTTC.

This clonotype came up a few times. The rearrangement links TRBV7-2 to TRBJ2-1; tentative D call: TRBD2 (6 bases). V was pared by 3 bases and J by 2 bases, with 14 bases between. This CDR3 contains 16 residues. CDR1 SGHTA and CDR2 FQGNSA come from the germline V gene. The CDR3 coding sequence is TGTGCCAGCAGCTTCAGAGCGGGTACGGCCTACAATGAGCAGTTCTTC. Its protein is CASSFRAGTAYNEQFF.

V and J are TRBV29-1 and TRBJ2-4, with TRBD2 matching 9 bases. Germline V gives CDR1 SQVTM, CDR2 ANQGSEA. This CDR3 has 14 residues. Germline trimming cut 5 bases from V and 13 bases from J; bases unmatched to any gene: 15. CDR3 in amino acids: CSVRGTSSYNEQYF. The CDR3 DNA reads as TGCAGCGTTCGGGGGACTAGCTCCTACAATGAGCAGTACTTC. Supplemented by reference TRBV29-1 and TRBJ2-4, the full variable domain reads SAVISQKPSRDICQRGTSLTIQCQVDSQVTMMFWYRQQPGQSLTLIATANQGSEATYESGFVIDKFPISRPNLTFSTLTVSNMSPEDSSIYLCSVRGTSSYNEQYFGAGTRLSVL.

This clonotype was seen a handful of times. This chain joins TRBV28 and TRBJ2-1, with D perhaps matching TRBD1 (6 bases). V shed 7 bases and J shed 9 bases, with 22 bases lying between them. Per the germline V gene, CDR1 is MDHEN and CDR2 is SYDVKM. This CDR3 has 15 residues. This CDR3 is CASTRFVRRGGEQFF. The CDR3 DNA is TGTGCCAGCACCCGATTTGTCCGCCGAGGGGGTGAGCAGTTCTTC.

The chain carries TRBV2 and TRBJ2-1; D is unclear. The germline CDR1 and CDR2 sequences are SNHLY and FYNNEI. The V end was cut by 10 bases, the J end by 11 bases, with 6 bases between. The CDR3 sequence is 8 residues long. In DNA, the CDR3 is TGTGCCACCCCCAAGCAGTTCTTC. Encoded protein: CATPKQFF.

This clonotype has just a few counts. The V and J genes are TRBV28 and TRBJ2-1; 8 nucleotides align to TRBD2. CDR3 length equals 14 residues. Germline assignment: CDR1 MDHEN and CDR2 SYDVKM. The V gene end was trimmed by 2 bases and the J gene end by 8 bases; junction bases not matched to a gene: 5. The chain's CDR3 is CASSLREGLDEQFF. Here the CDR3 DNA reads TGTGCCAGCAGTTTACGGGAGGGCCTGGATGAGCAGTTCTTC.

The gene calls are TRBV6-1 and TRBJ2-7; D is unresolved. V lost 2 bases to trimming and J lost 1 base, with 9 bases between them. The CDR3 spans 14 residues. Germline V gene lookup returns CDR1 MNHNS and CDR2 SASEGT. In nucleotides, the CDR3 is TGTGCCAGCAGTGAACAGGCCTCTTCCTACGAGCAGTACTTC. This translates into CASSEQASSYEQYF.

The CDR3 protein is CASSQLAAGTDTQYF. CDR3 DNA: TGCGCCAGCAGCCAGCTGGCGGCAGGCACAGATACGCAGTATTTT. The genes are TRBV4-3 and TRBJ2-3, with unresolved D. Trimming shortened V by 3 bases and J by 1 base, and 11 bases separated the two germline ends. The CDR3 covers 15 residues. Germline V gives CDR1 LGHNA, CDR2 YSLEER.

A word on this clonotype: Given a much more abundant clone one base away, this may be a read error. This chain connects TRBV25-1 to TRBJ2-7; 7 bases are a match to TRBD1. The CDR3 runs 17 residues. With 4 bases clipped from V and 3 bases from J, the junction kept 15 bases outside the gene matches. Germline loops: CDR1 MGHDK, CDR2 SYGVNS. The CDR3 reads CASSGTARDSEFYEQYF. In DNA, the CDR3 is TGTGCCAGCAGTGGGACGGCGAGGGACAGCGAATTCTACGAGCAGTACTTC.

This clonotype was picked up a small number of times. The chain is built from TRBV29-1 and TRBJ2-1; 7 positions agree with TRBD1. The ends lost 1 base at V and 6 bases at J; junction bases unmatched: 15. CDR1 and CDR2 (germline): SQVTM, ANQGSEA. The CDR3 loop spans 17 amino acids. The CDR3 spells CSVEGTEGGAWGNEQFF. CDR3 nucleotides: TGCAGCGTTGAAGGCACCGAAGGGGGCGCTTGGGGCAATGAGCAGTTCTTC.

DNA for the CDR3: TGCAGCGTTTGGAAGGTCTGGCGGGAGGGCAATGAGCAGTTCTTC. Its protein product is CSVWKVWREGNEQFF. The genes are TRBV29-1 and TRBJ2-1; 9 bases map to TRBD2. The germline CDR1 and CDR2 sequences are SQVTM and ANQGSEA. The V gene end was trimmed by 5 bases and the J gene end by 6 bases; junction bases not matched to a gene: 11. This CDR3 comprises 15 residues.

This clonotype came up once. The chain combines TRBV2 with TRBJ2-5, with unresolved D. CDR3 length: 12 residues. V lost 4 bases, J lost 2 bases, and 5 bases lay in between. Germline V gene data show CDR1 as SNHLY and CDR2 as FYNNEI. CDR3 amino acids: CASSVWQETQYF. DNA for the CDR3: TGTGCCAGCAGTGTATGGCAAGAGACCCAGTACTTC.

The J gene is TRBJ2-1, the V gene TRBV14, with 7 bases lining up with TRBD2. Germline V gene data show CDR1 as SGHDN and CDR2 as FVKESK. This CDR3 has 17 amino acids. The trim removed 0 bases at V and 8 bases at J, leaving 13 bases unmatched. The CDR3 sequence is CASSQDRDGRLNDEQFF. As DNA, the CDR3 is TGTGCCAGCAGCCAAGATCGGGACGGGAGGCTTAATGATGAGCAGTTCTTC.

This clonotype was seen a few times. V usage is TRBV28 and J usage is TRBJ1-2; possible D gene TRBD1, 5 bases. V was pared by 4 bases and J by 0 bases, with 12 bases between. The CDR3 has 15 amino acids. CDR1 and CDR2 from the germline V gene are MDHEN and SYDVKM. CDR3 sequence: CASSSGGQANYGYTF. DNA for the CDR3: TGTGCCAGCAGTTCAGGCGGACAAGCTAACTATGGCTACACCTTC.

This clonotype was seen only a few times. J is TRBJ2-4 and V is TRBV28; D might be TRBD2 (5 bases). Trimming took off 4 bases at V and 6 bases at J, with 10 bases between the two ends. CDR3 length: 13 residues. In germline, CDR1 is MDHEN, CDR2 SYDVKM. The CDR3 reads CASSSEVSNIQYF. As DNA, the CDR3 is TGTGCCAGCAGTTCGGAGGTTTCAAACATTCAGTACTTC. The full variable domain, rest sourced from reference TRBV28 and TRBJ2-4, is DVKVTQSSRYLVKRTGEKVFLECVQDMDHENMFWYRQDPGLGLRLIYFSYDVKMKEKGDIPEGYSVSREKKERFSLILESASTNQTSMYLCASSSEVSNIQYFGAGTRLSVL.

Turning to this clonotype: One end of the junction varies from germline; a read error may be responsible. V usage is TRBV4-2 and J usage is TRBJ2-3; D perhaps matches TRBD1 (6 bases). Germline loops: CDR1 LGHNA, CDR2 YNFKEQ. This CDR3 spans 15 amino acids. CDR3 in amino acids: CASSQDGQSTDTQCF. In DNA, the CDR3 is TGTGCCAGCAGCCAAGATGGACAGAGCACAGATACGCAGTGTTTT.

The chain is built from TRBV28 and TRBJ2-7; TRBD1 matches 8 bases. Losses at the gene ends were 10 bases for V and 3 bases for J; bases not matched to a gene: 11. CDR3 length equals 14 residues. Germline CDR1 is MDHEN and CDR2 is SYDVKM. The CDR3 sequence is CATQQGDRIYEQYF. The DNA for the CDR3 is TGTGCCACCCAACAGGGGGATAGGATCTACGAGCAGTACTTC.

J is TRBJ2-5 and V is TRBV20-1; tentatively, D is TRBD2 (7 bases). V was shortened by 5 bases and J by 5 bases, with 18 bases between the two germline ends. The CDR3 length is 14 residues. The germline CDR1 and CDR2 sequences are DFQATT and SNEGSKA (reference sequence). The CDR3 DNA follows: TGCAGTGCTGGGGGAGGGGGTGGTGGGGAGACCCAGTACTTC. Translated, it gives CSAGGGGGGETQYF.

The chain recombines TRBV29-1 with TRBJ2-1, with 14 bases matching TRBD2. This CDR3 is 17 amino acids long. V lost 1 base, J lost 5 bases, and 7 bases stayed unmatched. CDR1 is SQVTM and CDR2 is ANQGSEA in the germline V gene. The CDR3 loop reads CSVEAGLTSGGDNEQFF. In DNA form, the CDR3 reads TGCAGCGTTGAAGCCGGGCTGACTAGCGGGGGGGACAATGAGCAGTTCTTC.

This clonotype was picked up a small number of times. The chain combines TRBV4-3 with TRBJ1-2, with a possible D match to TRBD1 (6 bases). V shed 4 bases and J shed 8 bases, with 14 bases lying between them. Germline V gene lookup returns CDR1 LGHNA and CDR2 YSLEER. This CDR3 comprises 13 residues. Written as DNA, the CDR3 is TGCGCCAGCAGCCGGGAAGGGGGGGACGGCTACACCTTC. Protein sequence: CASSREGGDGYTF.

V usage is TRBV4-3 and J usage is TRBJ2-3; 8 nucleotides line up with TRBD1. Germline CDR1 reads LGHNA; CDR2 reads YSLEER. V shed 4 bases and J 4 bases; nucleotides not matched to a gene: 7. CDR3 length: 15 residues. CDR3 in amino acids: CASSPNRGTPDTQYF. CDR3 coding DNA: TGCGCCAGCAGCCCTAACAGGGGGACGCCAGATACGCAGTATTTT.

The chain couples TRBV28 to TRBJ2-1; 7 nucleotides agree with TRBD1. J lost 0 bases, V lost 6 bases, and 8 bases had no gene match. CDR3 length: 16 residues. Germline V gene lookup returns CDR1 MDHEN and CDR2 SYDVKM. DNA for the CDR3: TGTGCCAGCAGGCTGGACAGGCCCCGCTCCTACAATGAGCAGTTCTTC. Protein product: CASRLDRPRSYNEQFF.

This clonotype was found a few times. The genes are TRBV7-2 and TRBJ2-4; 11 bases map to TRBD1. Per the germline V gene, CDR1 is SGHTA and CDR2 is FQGNSA. The CDR3 is 16 residues long. Trimming removed 5 bases from V and 1 base from J; junction bases left unmatched: 4. The CDR3 bases are TGTGCCAGCAGCGGAGGGACAGGGGGTGCCAAAAACATTCAGTACTTC. Translation gives CASSGGTGGAKNIQYF.

V gene TRBV25-1 combines with J gene TRBJ2-5; no definite D call. This CDR3 has 14 amino acids. Germline V gene data show CDR1 as MGHDK and CDR2 as SYGVNS. The V end was cut by 2 bases, the J end by 2 bases, with 9 bases between. CDR3 in DNA: TGTGCCAGCAGTGAACCCAACAGACAAGAGACCCAGTACTTC. It specifies CASSEPNRQETQYF.